There are many counts of the clone carrying this T cell receptor beta chain. This entry comes from a study of T cells in Graves' hyperthyroidism and ophthalmopathy. TCR beta CDR3 regions were amplified from RNA. The HTBI set primed first-round TCR CDR3 RT-PCR. TCRdb re-called the multiplex PCR reads through MiXCR, storing one row per CDR3 protein. The sample has approximately 260,000 distinct CDR3 sequences; roughly 15% are singletons. Germline assignment: CDR1 MNHNY and CDR2 SVGAGI (reference sequence). This CDR3 comprises 17 residues. V lost 0 bases and J lost 2, with 16 bases in between. This TCR came from a woman aged 45-59 years with Graves' hyperthyroidism that later progressed to Graves' ophthalmopathy. The genes are TRBV6-6 and TRBJ1-1; D unclear. Sequenced input: blood. The CDR3 loop is CASSYSSSAGANTEAFF. The CDR3 nucleotides read TGTGCCAGCAGTTACTCGTCGTCGGCGGGCGCAAACACTGAAGCTTTCTTT.